One sample yielded the 7 T cell receptor beta chains listed below, sequenced in a study of blood T cell repertoires in COVID-19. Here immunoSEQ multiplex PCR was the method, and the copy in TCRdb shows in-frame clones only, minus some. This sample yields 130,000 or so clones, of which around 75% are seen a single time; approximately 5% belongs to the top ten. Sequencing was done on a sample of peripheral blood. These TCRs come from a woman in her 70s with COVID-19, enrolled during active disease.

The chain recombines TRBV6-6 with TRBJ2-1, with a tentative D call TRBD2 (7 bases). The V gene's germline CDR1 is MNHNY and CDR2 SVGAGI (reference sequence). The CDR3 has 14 residues. V shed 3 bases and J shed 11 bases, with 17 bases lying between them. The CDR3 reads CASSYDAGAIKQFF. The CDR3 nucleotides read TGTGCCAGCAGTTATGACGCGGGGGCGATCAAGCAGTTCTTC.

The chain employs TRBV15 and TRBJ1-1; maybe TRBD1 (5 bases). V lost 5 bases and J lost 5, with 12 bases in between. The CDR3 totals 13 residues. CDR1 and CDR2 from the germline V gene are LNHNV and YYDKDF (reference sequence). For the CDR3, the DNA is TGTGCCACCAGCCCACCGGCAGGGACTGAAGCTTTCTTT. As protein: CATSPPAGTEAFF.

The gene calls are TRBV5-4 and TRBJ2-5, with TRBD2 matching over 12 bases. Germline V lookup: CDR1 SGHNT, CDR2 YYREEE (reference sequence). The length of the CDR3 is 14 residues. J lost 4 bases, V lost 4 bases, and 2 bases had no gene match. This CDR3 reads CASSQGLAGETQYF. The CDR3 coding sequence is TGTGCCAGCAGCCAGGGACTAGCGGGAGAGACCCAGTACTTC.

This clone was counted only a few times. V gene TRBV2 combines with J gene TRBJ1-2; 7 positions match TRBD1. The CDR3 length is 16 residues. Germline CDR1 SNHLY, CDR2 FYNNEI. V shed 3 bases, J shed 3 bases, and the junction held 10 bases outside the gene matches. CDR3 coding DNA: TGTGCCAGCAGTGATGCAGACAGGGCGTTGTACTATGGCTACACCTTC. It specifies CASSDADRALYYGYTF.

The chain has TRBV18 and TRBJ2-5; tentatively, D is TRBD1 (6 bases). Trimming took 3 bases from V and 5 from J, leaving 16 bases between them. The CDR3 runs to 15 residues. Germline assignment: CDR1 KGHSH and CDR2 LQKENI. The CDR3 nucleotides are TGTGCCAGCTCACCTGACGGGGCAAGGGGGGAGACCCAGTACTTC. Translation: CASSPDGARGETQYF.

This rearrangement joins TRBV6-1 to TRBJ1-2; 9 bases agree with TRBD1. CDR1 and CDR2 (germline): MNHNS, SASEGT. V lost 6 bases, J lost 3 bases, and 5 bases stayed unmatched. CDR3 size: 14 residues. CDR3 protein: CASRRGQGDYGYTF. The DNA for the CDR3 is TGTGCCAGCAGGCGGGGACAGGGAGACTATGGCTACACCTTC.

The chain uses TRBV5-1 and TRBJ1-4; TRBD1 aligns across 8 bases. This CDR3 comprises 15 residues. Unmatched junction bases numbered 8, after V lost 4 bases and J lost 6 bases. Germline-derived CDR1 and CDR2 are SGHRS and YFSETQ. This CDR3 is CASSGRTGRDEKLFF. For the CDR3, the DNA is TGCGCCAGCAGCGGTCGGACAGGGAGGGATGAAAAACTGTTTTTT.